This is a list of T cell receptor beta chains from one sample in a study of STAT5B mutations in CD4+ large granular lymphocyte leukemia. Assay used: immunoSEQ multiplex PCR; TCRdb lists only in-frame clones, some missing. The sample holds over 45,000 clones; 60% to 75% are singletons and the top ten take less than 2%. The sample comprised CD4+ T cells from blood buffy coats. These receptors all stem from a human donor in good health. Each CDR3 is given with its conserved first and last residue. The order of the fields is J gene, clone size, D gene, V gene, CDR3 protein, CDR3 DNA. The D gene is left open where the match is weak. Size values are once, few and many counts, or a class for expanded clones, and some rows have none.

J: TRBJ1-2; size: NA; D: NA; V: TRBV7-9; CDR3: CASSPTIVQGLRGYTF; DNA: TGTGCCAGCAGCCCCACGATCGTACAGGGCTTGAGGGGCTACACCTTC
J: TRBJ2-2; size: NA; D: NA; V: TRBV2; CDR3: CASSVDGANTGELFF; DNA: TGTGCCAGCAGTGTGGACGGTGCGAACACCGGGGAGCTGTTTTTT
J: TRBJ2-5; size: NA; D: NA; V: TRBV7-9; CDR3: CASSLAGVETQYF; DNA: TGTGCCAGCAGCTTAGCAGGGGTAGAGACCCAGTACTTC
J: TRBJ2-2; size: NA; D: TRBD2; V: TRBV19; CDR3: CASIRTSIAGELFF; DNA: TGTGCCAGTATCAGGACTAGCATCGCCGGGGAGCTGTTTTTT
J: TRBJ1-1; size: NA; D: TRBD1; V: TRBV5-4; CDR3: CASSLDQGVNTEAFF; DNA: TGTGCCAGCAGCTTGGACCAGGGGGTAAACACTGAAGCTTTCTTT
J: TRBJ1-5; size: NA; D: NA; V: TRBV28; CDR3: CASSLDGQFGFSNQPQHF; DNA: TGTGCCAGCAGTTTAGATGGGCAGTTTGGCTTTAGCAATCAGCCCCAGCATTTT
J: TRBJ1-2; size: few; D: NA; V: TRBV18; CDR3: CASSPPIDYGYTF; DNA: TGTGCCAGCTCACCACCGATAGATTATGGCTACACCTTC
J: TRBJ2-3; size: NA; D: NA; V: TRBV19; CDR3: CASRNLFRGQDTQYF; DNA: TGTGCCAGTAGGAATCTGTTTCGAGGGCAGGATACGCAGTATTTT
J: TRBJ1-4; size: NA; D: NA; V: TRBV7-8; CDR3: CASSSRQLTNEKLFF; DNA: TGTGCCAGCAGCTCCCGACAGTTAACTAATGAAAAACTGTTTTTT
J: TRBJ2-1; size: NA; D: NA; V: TRBV7-2; CDR3: CASSLSIEFYNEQFF; DNA: TGTGCCAGCAGCTTGAGCATTGAATTTTACAATGAGCAGTTCTTC
J: TRBJ2-2; size: NA; D: NA; V: TRBV5-6; CDR3: CASSLAPSNTGELFF; DNA: TGTGCCAGCAGCTTGGCCCCGTCGAACACCGGGGAGCTGTTTTTT
J: TRBJ1-1; size: few; D: NA; V: TRBV9; CDR3: CASSPRPFMNTEAFF; DNA: TGTGCCAGCAGCCCCAGACCTTTCATGAACACTGAAGCTTTCTTT
J: TRBJ2-4; size: NA; D: NA; V: TRBV27; CDR3: CASSSLGLAKNIQYF; DNA: TGTGCCAGCAGTTCGTTGGGGCTAGCCAAAAACATTCAGTACTTC
J: TRBJ1-3; size: NA; D: NA; V: TRBV2; CDR3: CASSAGWGGSGNTIYF; DNA: TGTGCCAGCAGTGCCGGGTGGGGGGGCTCTGGAAACACCATATATTTT
J: TRBJ1-6; size: few; D: TRBD1; V: TRBV5-8; CDR3: CASSLGTGVSPLHF; DNA: TGTGCCAGCAGCTTGGGGACAGGGGTTTCACCCCTCCACTTT
J: TRBJ1-4; size: NA; D: NA; V: TRBV18; CDR3: CASSPRRGGANEKLFF; DNA: TGTGCCAGCTCACCACGGCGGGGCGGAGCTAATGAAAAACTGTTTTTT
J: TRBJ1-2; size: NA; D: NA; V: TRBV30; CDR3: CAWGPYGYTF; DNA: TGTGCCTGGGGGCCTTATGGCTACACCTTC
J: TRBJ1-1; size: NA; D: NA; V: TRBV18; CDR3: CASSPVYSLNTEAFF; DNA: TGTGCCAGCTCACCGGTGTACAGCCTGAACACTGAAGCTTTCTTT
J: TRBJ1-2; size: NA; D: TRBD1; V: TRBV29-1; CDR3: CSVGADGGQGAWGYTF; DNA: TGCAGCGTTGGCGCAGATGGGGGACAGGGGGCATGGGGCTACACCTTC
J: TRBJ1-1; size: NA; D: NA; V: TRBV14; CDR3: CASSPKGQVGTEAFF; DNA: TGTGCCAGCAGCCCGAAGGGCCAGGTCGGGACTGAAGCTTTCTTT
J: TRBJ2-3; size: NA; D: TRBD2; V: TRBV7-2; CDR3: CASSGLAGFSTDTQYF; DNA: TGTGCCAGCAGCGGACTAGCGGGGTTTAGCACAGATACGCAGTATTTT
J: TRBJ1-5; size: once; D: TRBD1; V: TRBV6-5; CDR3: CASSQGVNSNQPQHF; DNA: TGTGCCAGCAGCCAGGGGGTTAATAGCAATCAGCCCCAGCATTTT
J: TRBJ2-1; size: NA; D: NA; V: TRBV19; CDR3: CASSIMYRLRYEQFF; DNA: TGTGCCAGTAGTATTATGTACAGATTAAGGTATGAGCAGTTCTTC
J: TRBJ1-4; size: once; D: NA; V: TRBV28; CDR3: CASSSPGAPNEKLFF; DNA: TGTGCCAGCAGTTCCCCGGGGGCTCCTAATGAAAAACTGTTTTTT
J: TRBJ2-3; size: once; D: NA; V: TRBV7-3; CDR3: CASSSDRTSTDTQYF; DNA: TGTGCCAGCAGCTCCGACAGGACCTCCACAGATACGCAGTATTTT
J: TRBJ2-3; size: NA; D: NA; V: TRBV6-4; CDR3: CASSVGGTDTQYF; DNA: TGTGCCAGCAGTGTAGGGGGCACAGATACGCAGTATTTT
J: TRBJ1-1; size: few; D: NA; V: TRBV7-3; CDR3: CASSLIPGNTEAFF; DNA: TGTGCCAGCAGCTTAATCCCAGGGAACACTGAAGCTTTCTTT
J: TRBJ2-5; size: NA; D: TRBD2; V: TRBV7-2; CDR3: CASSLAPAGGRRETQYF; DNA: TGTGCCAGCAGCTTAGCGCCGGCGGGGGGGCGACGGGAGACCCAGTACTTC
J: TRBJ2-5; size: NA; D: NA; V: TRBV6-6; CDR3: CASSYPTGGETQYF; DNA: TGTGCCAGCAGTTACCCCACAGGCGGGGAGACCCAGTACTTC
J: TRBJ2-1; size: NA; D: NA; V: TRBV19; CDR3: CASRVSIFDNEQFF; DNA: TGTGCCAGTAGAGTTTCGATTTTCGACAATGAGCAGTTCTTC
J: TRBJ1-6; size: NA; D: NA; V: TRBV21-1; CDR3: CASSTRDRNSPLHF; DNA: TGTGCCAGCAGCACCCGGGACAGAAATTCACCCCTCCACTTT
J: TRBJ1-1; size: NA; D: TRBD1; V: TRBV18; CDR3: CASSTGTGGQAFF; DNA: TGTGCCAGCTCAACTGGGACAGGGGGTCAAGCTTTCTTT
J: TRBJ2-5; size: few; D: TRBD1; V: TRBV5-1; CDR3: CASSAGTGVAETQYF; DNA: TGCGCCAGCAGCGCTGGGACAGGGGTTGCAGAGACCCAGTACTTC
J: TRBJ2-3; size: NA; D: TRBD2; V: TRBV25-1; CDR3: CASRRGGRIGGTDTQYF; DNA: TGTGCCAGCAGGCGGGGGGGCAGGATTGGCGGCACAGATACGCAGTATTTT
J: TRBJ1-6; size: NA; D: NA; V: TRBV5-1; CDR3: CASSFEGRGSPLHF; DNA: TGCGCCAGCAGCTTTGAGGGCAGGGGTTCACCCCTCCACTTT
J: TRBJ2-7; size: NA; D: TRBD1; V: TRBV7-9; CDR3: CASSLGQGLSEQYF; DNA: TGTGCCAGCAGCCTTGGACAGGGTTTAAGCGAGCAGTACTTC